Below, 14 T cell receptor beta chains from the same sample are listed, as sequenced in a study of shared clonotypes between healthy human individuals. Selected positively for CCR7 and CD45RO-negative, naive CD8 cells excluded terminally differentiated effector memory CD45RA+ cells. Profiled with immunoSEQ multiplex PCR; TCRdb holds only in-frame clones, not every one. The sample contains just over 2,000,000 clones, around 96% of which appear only once. Sequenced: naive CD8+ T cells sorted from blood. Receptor source: a man aged 18 to 29 in good health.

The chain is built from TRBV6-5 and TRBJ1-1, with D tentatively TRBD1 (6 bases). The CDR3 is made up of 16 amino acids. Between the trimmed V and J ends, which lost 2 bases and 0 bases, there was a span of 13 bases. Germline CDR1 and CDR2: MNHEY and SVGAGI. The CDR3 spells CASSYGGRRMNTEAFF. The CDR3 nucleotides are TGTGCCAGCAGTTACGGGGGCCGGAGAATGAACACTGAAGCTTTCTTT.

This chain links TRBV19 with TRBJ2-1; TRBD1 matches 7 bases. CDR3 length: 18 amino acids. V lost 2 bases and J lost 4; bases outside the gene matches: 14. Looked up from germline, CDR1 is LNHDA and CDR2 is SQIVND (reference sequence). The CDR3 DNA reads as TGTGCCAGTAGTATACTCCTAACCGGGACAGACATTTACAATGAGCAGTTCTTC. Its protein product is CASSILLTGTDIYNEQFF.

The J gene is TRBJ2-1, the V gene TRBV6-5; possible D gene TRBD2, 6 bases. There are 14 residues in the CDR3. The V end was cut by 4 bases, the J end by 9 bases, with 16 bases between. Germline CDR1 is MNHEY and CDR2 is SVGAGI. The CDR3 DNA reads TGTGCCAGCAGTTCCCCGGGACTCGAGGGTGAGCAGTTCTTC. Its protein is CASSSPGLEGEQFF.

This rearrangement joins TRBV13 to TRBJ2-7; no definite D call. V dropped 4 bases and J dropped 7 bases, with 14 bases sitting between them. Germline-derived CDR1 and CDR2 are PRHDT and FYEKMQ (reference sequence). The length of the CDR3 is 13 residues. The CDR3 sequence is CASSSGRLGEQYF. CDR3 bases: TGTGCCAGCAGCTCAGGACGTCTGGGGGAGCAGTACTTC.

The chain has TRBV14 and TRBJ1-1, with a tentative D call TRBD1 (6 bases). The CDR3 spans 15 residues. V was trimmed by 6 bases and J by 3 bases, leaving 17 bases between them. The germline V gene has CDR1 SGHDN and CDR2 FVKESK. CDR3 DNA: TGTGCCAGCAGTCACACAGGGATCCCAGACACTGAAGCTTTCTTT. Its translation: CASSHTGIPDTEAFF.

The chain employs TRBV5-1 and TRBJ2-7, with D perhaps TRBD1 or TRBD2 (6 bases each). Deletions cut 2 bases from V and 6 bases from J, with 9 bases between. The germline CDR1 and CDR2 sequences are SGHRS and YFSETQ. This CDR3 is built from 12 residues. In DNA form, the CDR3 reads TGCGCCAGCAGCTTTGGAGGGGGCGAGCAGTACTTC. Translated, it gives CASSFGGGEQYF.

This clone was observed a single time. The V call is TRBV21-1, the J call TRBJ2-2; TRBD2 is the table's D call, not checked against the DNA. TRBV21-1 is classified as a pseudogene. CDR3 length equals 16 residues. The CDR3 loop reads CASKRVGLGCTGELFF. The CDR3 DNA follows: TGTGCCAGCAAGCGGGTAGGGCTAGGGTGCACCGGGGAGCTGTTTTTT.

The rearrangement uses TRBV5-6 and TRBJ2-7; TRBD2 might be the D (6 bases). Between the trimmed V and J ends, which lost 4 bases and 5 bases, there was a span of 10 bases. This CDR3 has 12 residues. Looked up from germline, CDR1 is SGHDT and CDR2 is YYEEEE. CDR3 DNA sequence: TGTGCCAGCAGCGGGGGGAGCGACGAGCAGTACTTC. This encodes CASSGGSDEQYF.

The genes are TRBV27 and TRBJ1-5; the match to TRBD1 covers 10 bases. Germline V CDR1 and CDR2: MNHEY, SMNVEV (reference sequence). The ends lost 8 bases at V and 0 bases at J; junction bases unmatched: 1. The CDR3 loop spans 14 amino acids. The CDR3 DNA follows: TGTGCCAGCGGGACAGGGGATAGCAATCAGCCCCAGCATTTT. Its protein product is CASGTGDSNQPQHF.

This chain connects TRBV7-6 to TRBJ2-1, with TRBD2 matching 10 bases. V shed 5 bases, J shed 8 bases, and the junction held 6 bases outside the gene matches. CDR1 is SGHVS, CDR2 FNYEAQ, per germline. The CDR3 spans 14 residues. The CDR3 DNA sequence: TGTGCCAGCAGCGCCAGCGGGGGGGTCGATGAGCAGTTCTTC. Translating gives CASSASGGVDEQFF.

A few counts support this clone. The chain uses TRBV29-1 and TRBJ2-7; no definite D call. V dropped 5 bases and J dropped 1 base, with 6 bases sitting between them. The CDR3 spans 11 residues. Germline loops: CDR1 SQVTM, CDR2 ANQGSEA. Here the CDR3 reads CSVRLSYEQYF. The CDR3 DNA sequence: TGCAGCGTTCGGTTGTCCTACGAGCAGTACTTC.

CDR3 loop: CASGWTGSTDTQYF. The DNA for the CDR3 is TGTGCCAGCGGATGGACAGGCAGCACAGATACGCAGTATTTT. The chain combines TRBV27 with TRBJ2-3; 7 bases line up with TRBD1. This CDR3 is 14 amino acids long. The V gene's germline CDR1 is MNHEY and CDR2 SMNVEV (reference sequence). The V gene end was trimmed by 8 bases and the J gene end by 0 bases; junction bases not matched to a gene: 5.

Here the CDR3 reads CASSLGPGSSYNSPLHF. CDR3 nucleotide sequence: TGTGCCAGCAGTTTAGGGCCAGGGAGCTCCTATAATTCACCCCTCCACTTT. The chain recombines TRBV28 with TRBJ1-6; maybe TRBD1 (5 bases). Looked up from germline, CDR1 is MDHEN and CDR2 is SYDVKM. The CDR3 is 17 amino acids. The V end lost 2 bases, the J end lost 0 bases, and 11 bases lay between the germline ends. Full variable domain (remainder filled in from reference TRBV28 and TRBJ1-6): DVKVTQSSRYLVKRTGEKVFLECVQDMDHENMFWYRQDPGLGLRLIYFSYDVKMKEKGDIPEGYSVSREKKERFSLILESASTNQTSMYLCASSLGPGSSYNSPLHFGNGTRLTVT.

The CDR3 spells CASSESDRANQPQHF. CDR3 in DNA: TGTGCCAGCAGTGAATCGGACAGGGCGAATCAGCCCCAGCATTTT. This chain connects TRBV25-1 to TRBJ1-5; 8 positions agree with TRBD1. Germline CDR1 and CDR2: MGHDK and SYGVNS. Trimming took 1 base from V and 4 from J; bases not matched to a gene: 3. There are 15 residues in the CDR3.